Listed below are T cell receptor beta chains from one sample, sequenced in a study of OX40 agonist ivuxolimab in advanced cancers. Clones were sequenced by immunoSEQ multiplex PCR, and TCRdb holds only the in-frame ones, with some missing. The repertoire holds 55,000 to 75,000 clones, approximately 80% seen once, with 5% in the top ten. The sequenced sample was CD4+ or CD8+ T cells sorted from blood, obtained in a trial of the OX40 agonist ivuxolimab. The receptors stem from an adult with an advanced solid tumor such as melanoma, head and neck, liver or kidney cancer. The CDR3 runs from the conserved cysteine through the conserved F or W. The D gene is left open where the match is weak. The listing skips clone size in some rows; elsewhere it reads once, few, many or a size class.

J gene,D gene,CDR3 length,V gene,clone size,CDR3 DNA,CDR3 protein
TRBJ1-3,NA,16,TRBV4-1,NA,TGCGCCAGCAGCCAAGAAGACGGGACGGATGGAAACACCATATATTTT,CASSQEDGTDGNTIYF
TRBJ1-4,NA,18,TRBV9,NA,TGTGCCAGCAGCACAGGGTCGGGGAAGGGGAATCGAAATGAAAAACTGTTTTTT,CASSTGSGKGNRNEKLFF
TRBJ1-1,TRBD1,13,TRBV2,NA,TGTGCCAGCAGGGACAGGATGAACACTGAAGCTTTCTTT,CASRDRMNTEAFF
TRBJ1-6,TRBD1,15,TRBV6-1,NA,TGTGCCAGCAGTGAAGAGACAGGGGGCAATTCACCCCTCCACTTT,CASSEETGGNSPLHF
TRBJ1-4,NA,14,TRBV28,NA,TGTGCCAGCACTAAAGGAGGGGATCAGGGAAAACTGTTTTTT,CASTKGGDQGKLFF
TRBJ2-1,TRBD2,17,TRBV27,NA,TGTGCCAGCAGCTCACCCTTCGCTAGCGGGGCCTACAATGAGCAGTTCTTC,CASSSPFASGAYNEQFF
TRBJ1-2,NA,12,TRBV19,NA,TGTGCCAGTAGTATCTGGGGGCATGGCTACACCTTC,CASSIWGHGYTF
TRBJ2-7,NA,12,TRBV5-6,NA,TGTGCCAGCAGCTTGGCCGCCCACGAGCAGTACTTC,CASSLAAHEQYF
TRBJ2-1,NA,14,TRBV11-2,NA,TGTGCCAGCAGCTTAGGTGACTTCAACAATGAGCAGTTCTTC,CASSLGDFNNEQFF
TRBJ2-7,NA,11,TRBV28,NA,TGTGCCAGCAGTGAAGCCTACGAGCAGTACTTC,CASSEAYEQYF
TRBJ2-7,NA,13,TRBV4-2,few,TGTGCCAGCAGCCAAGACCAGGCTCGCGAGCAGTACTTC,CASSQDQAREQYF
TRBJ1-1,NA,13,TRBV10-1,NA,TGCGCCAGCAGTGTACAGTCGAACACTGAAGCTTTCTTT,CASSVQSNTEAFF
TRBJ2-2,TRBD2,13,TRBV30,NA,TGTGCTGCCACTAGGACTAGCGCCGGGGAGCTGTTTTTT,CAATRTSAGELFF
TRBJ1-6,NA,13,TRBV30,NA,TGTGCCTGGAGTGTTCAGGATAATTCACCCCTCCACTTT,CAWSVQDNSPLHF
TRBJ2-3,NA,12,TRBV6-6,NA,TGTGCCAGCAGCCCCAGCACAGATACGCAGTATTTT,CASSPSTDTQYF
TRBJ1-1,NA,14,TRBV19,NA,TGTGCCAGTAGTACAGGGTACGGGAACACTGAAGCTTTCTTT,CASSTGYGNTEAFF
TRBJ2-1,NA,15,TRBV5-8,NA,TGTGCCAGCAGCTTACCCATTGGGGAGTACAATGAGCAGTTCTTC,CASSLPIGEYNEQFF
TRBJ2-1,NA,13,TRBV9,NA,TGTGCCAGCAGCGTAGCGGTTTCCAATGAGCAGTTCTTC,CASSVAVSNEQFF
TRBJ2-5,TRBD2,12,TRBV6-6,NA,TGTGCCAGCAGTAGCGGGGCTGAGACCCAGTACTTC,CASSSGAETQYF
TRBJ1-2,NA,15,TRBV7-2,NA,TGTGCCAGCAGCTTAGGGGGGCGTACCTTGGATGGCTACACCTTC,CASSLGGRTLDGYTF
TRBJ2-1,NA,13,TRBV7-6,NA,TGTGCCATCAAGAGGTGGGACGGCAATGAGCAGTTCTTC,CAIKRWDGNEQFF
TRBJ2-1,TRBD2,16,TRBV15,NA,TGTGCCACCAGCAAACCCGTTGATCCGGGGGGCAATGAGCAGTTCTTC,CATSKPVDPGGNEQFF
TRBJ2-1,TRBD2,15,TRBV5-1,NA,TGCGCCAGCAGCTTGGTGGCGGGGGGCTCCAATGAGCAGTTCTTC,CASSLVAGGSNEQFF
TRBJ2-3,NA,11,TRBV11-2,NA,TGTGCCAGCAGCTTGGGAGATACGCAGTATTTT,CASSLGDTQYF
TRBJ1-2,TRBD1,13,TRBV4-1,NA,TGCGCCAGCAGCCAAGCGGGACAGGGTGGCTACACCTTC,CASSQAGQGGYTF
TRBJ2-5,TRBD2,14,TRBV5-4,NA,TGTGCCAGCAGCCCTGGACTAGCGACGGAGACCCAGTACTTC,CASSPGLATETQYF
TRBJ1-2,NA,12,TRBV29-1,NA,TGCAGCGCATACCGGGACACTTATGGCTACACCTTC,CSAYRDTYGYTF
TRBJ2-2,TRBD2,15,TRBV7-2,NA,TGTGCCAGCAGCCCCGGACTAGCGGTCACCGGGGAGCTGTTTTTT,CASSPGLAVTGELFF
TRBJ2-2,NA,14,TRBV27,NA,TGTGCCAGCAGTTTACTGCCCTACACCGGGGAGCTGTTTTTT,CASSLLPYTGELFF
TRBJ2-3,NA,11,TRBV6-6,NA,TGTGCCAGCAGTCTTACAGATACGCAGTATTTT,CASSLTDTQYF
TRBJ2-7,NA,15,TRBV19,NA,TGTGCCAGTAGTCCCAGGTTAATATCGGGCTACGAGCAGTACTTC,CASSPRLISGYEQYF
TRBJ1-4,TRBD1,16,TRBV19,NA,TGTGCCAGTAGTATTCCCGGGACAGGGGGAAATGAAAAACTGTTTTTT,CASSIPGTGGNEKLFF
TRBJ1-1,TRBD1,13,TRBV6-1,NA,TGTGCCAGCATACAGGGGAGTTTCACTGAAGCTTTCTTT,CASIQGSFTEAFF
TRBJ1-1,NA,16,TRBV27,few,TGTGCCAGCAGCCTGACCCCTCGGGGGGGTAGGGCTGAAGCTTTCTTT,CASSLTPRGGRAEAFF
TRBJ2-7,TRBD2,15,TRBV7-2,NA,TGTGCCAGCAGCTTTGTAGCGGGAGGTTTCTACGAGCAGTACTTC,CASSFVAGGFYEQYF
TRBJ2-3,TRBD2,16,TRBV5-1,NA,TGCGCCAGCAGCTCTGGAGTCCTAGCGGATACAGATACGCAGTATTTT,CASSSGVLADTDTQYF
TRBJ2-7,TRBD1,16,TRBV11-2,once,TGTGCCAGCAGCTTAGTGATAAGAGGGACAGATTACGAGCAGTACTTC,CASSLVIRGTDYEQYF
TRBJ1-2,NA,13,TRBV28,NA,TGTGCCAGCACCGAAAAAGGGGTCTATGGCTACACCTTC,CASTEKGVYGYTF
TRBJ1-2,NA,13,TRBV19,few,TGTGCCAGTAGTATAGTTCCAGGGGATGGCTACACCTTC,CASSIVPGDGYTF